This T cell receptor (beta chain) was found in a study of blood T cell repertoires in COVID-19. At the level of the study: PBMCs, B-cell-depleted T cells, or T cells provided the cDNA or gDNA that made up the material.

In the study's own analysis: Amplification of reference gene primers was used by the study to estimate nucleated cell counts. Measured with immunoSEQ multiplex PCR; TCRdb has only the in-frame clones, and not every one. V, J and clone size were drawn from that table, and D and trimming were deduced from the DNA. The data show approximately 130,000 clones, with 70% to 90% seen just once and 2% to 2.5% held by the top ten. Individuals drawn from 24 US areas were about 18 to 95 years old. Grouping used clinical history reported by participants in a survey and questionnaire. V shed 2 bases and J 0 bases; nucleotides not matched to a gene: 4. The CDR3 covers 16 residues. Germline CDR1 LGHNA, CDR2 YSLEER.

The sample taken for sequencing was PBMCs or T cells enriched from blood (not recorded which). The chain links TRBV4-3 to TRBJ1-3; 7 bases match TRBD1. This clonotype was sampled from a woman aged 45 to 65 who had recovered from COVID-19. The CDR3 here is CASSQSTGSSGNTIYF. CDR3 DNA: TGCGCCAGCAGCCAATCGACAGGGAGCTCTGGAAACACCATATATTTT.